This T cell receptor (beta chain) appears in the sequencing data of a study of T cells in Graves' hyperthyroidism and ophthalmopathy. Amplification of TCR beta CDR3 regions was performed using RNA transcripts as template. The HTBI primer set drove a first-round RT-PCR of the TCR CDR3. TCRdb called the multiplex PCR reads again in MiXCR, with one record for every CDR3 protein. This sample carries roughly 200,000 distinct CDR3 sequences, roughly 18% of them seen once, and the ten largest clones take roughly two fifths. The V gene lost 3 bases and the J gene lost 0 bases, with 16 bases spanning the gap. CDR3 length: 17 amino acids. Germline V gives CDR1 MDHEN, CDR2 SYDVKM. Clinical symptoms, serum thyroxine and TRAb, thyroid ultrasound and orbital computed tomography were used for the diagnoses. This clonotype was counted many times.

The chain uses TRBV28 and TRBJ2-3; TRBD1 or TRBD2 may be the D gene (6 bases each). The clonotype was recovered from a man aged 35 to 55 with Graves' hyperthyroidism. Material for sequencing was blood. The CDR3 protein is CASSFPPGAGSTDTQYF. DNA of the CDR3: TGTGCCAGCAGTTTTCCTCCAGGGGCGGGAAGCACAGATACGCAGTATTTT.